This T cell receptor (beta chain) was sequenced for a study of T cells after yellow fever vaccination. General study points: Post-booster samples contained most primary-vaccination clones (approximately 95% CD4, less than 90% CD8).

About this clonotype itself: The antigen is unknown.

TCRdb called the 5' RACE reads again in MiXCR, with one record for every CDR3 protein. The sample has about 430,000 distinct CDR3 sequences, 15% to 20% seen once. The specimen comprised PBMCs, sampled before the yellow fever booster vaccination. The clonotype was recovered from a man aged 18 to 29 who received the YFV17D yellow fever vaccine.

This CDR3 reads CASSEGGGTGYTF. CDR3 nucleotides: TGCGCCAGCAGCGAGGGAGGGGGGACCGGCTACACCTTC. The V and J genes are TRBV5-1 and TRBJ1-2, with D possibly being TRBD1 (6 bases). The V and J ends lost 4 bases and 8 bases respectively, with 15 bases between them. Germline V lookup: CDR1 SGHRS, CDR2 YFSETQ. The CDR3 extends over 13 amino acids.